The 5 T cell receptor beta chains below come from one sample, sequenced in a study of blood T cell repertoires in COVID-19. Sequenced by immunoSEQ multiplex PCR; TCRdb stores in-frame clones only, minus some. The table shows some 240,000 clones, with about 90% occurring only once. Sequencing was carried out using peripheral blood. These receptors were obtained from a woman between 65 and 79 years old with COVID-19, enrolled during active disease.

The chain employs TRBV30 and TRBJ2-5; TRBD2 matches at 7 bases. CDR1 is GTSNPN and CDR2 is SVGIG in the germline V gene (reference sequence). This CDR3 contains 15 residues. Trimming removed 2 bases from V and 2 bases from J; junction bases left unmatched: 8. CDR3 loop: CAWSPTRLAQETQYF. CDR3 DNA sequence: TGTGCCTGGAGTCCCACTCGACTAGCTCAAGAGACCCAGTACTTC.

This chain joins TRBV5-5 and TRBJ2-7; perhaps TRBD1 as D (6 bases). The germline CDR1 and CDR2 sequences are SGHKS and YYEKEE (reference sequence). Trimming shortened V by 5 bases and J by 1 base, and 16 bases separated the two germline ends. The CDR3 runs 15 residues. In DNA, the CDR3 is TGTGCCAGCAGACCGCACAGGGTGGATTCCTACGAGCAGTACTTC. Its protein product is CASRPHRVDSYEQYF. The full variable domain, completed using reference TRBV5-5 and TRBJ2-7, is DAGVTQSPTHLIKTRGQQVTLRCSPISGHKSVSWYQQVLGQGPQFIFQYYEKEERGRGNFPDRFSARQFPNYSSELNVNALLLGDSALYLCASRPHRVDSYEQYFGPGTRLTVT.

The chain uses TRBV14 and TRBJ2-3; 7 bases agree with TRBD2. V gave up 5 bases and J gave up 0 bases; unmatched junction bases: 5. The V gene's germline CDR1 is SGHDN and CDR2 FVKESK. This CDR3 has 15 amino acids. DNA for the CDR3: TGTGCCAGCAGCTCGACTAGCAGTAGCACAGATACGCAGTATTTT. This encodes CASSSTSSSTDTQYF. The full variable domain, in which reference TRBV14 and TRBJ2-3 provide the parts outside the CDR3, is EAGVTQFPSHSVIEKGQTVTLRCDPISGHDNLYWYRRVMGKEIKFLLHFVKESKQDESGMPNNRFLAERTGGTYSTLKVQPAELEDSGVYFCASSSTSSSTDTQYFGPGTRLTVL.

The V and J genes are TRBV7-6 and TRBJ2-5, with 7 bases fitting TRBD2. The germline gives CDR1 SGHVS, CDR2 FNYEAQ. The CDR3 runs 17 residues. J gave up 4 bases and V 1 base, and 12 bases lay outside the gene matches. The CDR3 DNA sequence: TGTGCCAGCAGCTTAGTCATGCGGGAGACTTTAAGAGAGACCCAGTACTTC. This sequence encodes CASSLVMRETLRETQYF.

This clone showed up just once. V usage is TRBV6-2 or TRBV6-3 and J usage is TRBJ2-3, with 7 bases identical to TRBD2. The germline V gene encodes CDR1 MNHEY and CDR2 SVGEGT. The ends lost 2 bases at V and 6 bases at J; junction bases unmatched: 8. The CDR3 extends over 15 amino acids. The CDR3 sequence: CASSYGRASGDTQYF. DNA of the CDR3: TGTGCCAGCAGTTACGGGAGGGCCTCGGGGGATACGCAGTATTTT.